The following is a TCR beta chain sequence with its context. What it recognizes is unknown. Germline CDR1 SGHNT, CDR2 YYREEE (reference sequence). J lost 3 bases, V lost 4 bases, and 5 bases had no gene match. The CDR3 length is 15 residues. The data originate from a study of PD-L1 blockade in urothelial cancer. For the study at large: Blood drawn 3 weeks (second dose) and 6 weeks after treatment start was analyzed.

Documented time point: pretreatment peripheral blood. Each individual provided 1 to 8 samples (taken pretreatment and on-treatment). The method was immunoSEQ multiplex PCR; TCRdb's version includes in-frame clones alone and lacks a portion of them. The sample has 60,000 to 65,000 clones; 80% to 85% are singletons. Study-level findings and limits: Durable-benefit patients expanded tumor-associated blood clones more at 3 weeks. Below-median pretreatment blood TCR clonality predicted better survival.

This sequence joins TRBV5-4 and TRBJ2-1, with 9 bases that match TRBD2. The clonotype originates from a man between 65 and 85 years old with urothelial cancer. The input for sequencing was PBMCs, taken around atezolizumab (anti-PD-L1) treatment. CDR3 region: CASSTGLAIYNEQFF. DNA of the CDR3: TGTGCCAGCAGCACTGGACTAGCGATCTACAATGAGCAGTTCTTC.